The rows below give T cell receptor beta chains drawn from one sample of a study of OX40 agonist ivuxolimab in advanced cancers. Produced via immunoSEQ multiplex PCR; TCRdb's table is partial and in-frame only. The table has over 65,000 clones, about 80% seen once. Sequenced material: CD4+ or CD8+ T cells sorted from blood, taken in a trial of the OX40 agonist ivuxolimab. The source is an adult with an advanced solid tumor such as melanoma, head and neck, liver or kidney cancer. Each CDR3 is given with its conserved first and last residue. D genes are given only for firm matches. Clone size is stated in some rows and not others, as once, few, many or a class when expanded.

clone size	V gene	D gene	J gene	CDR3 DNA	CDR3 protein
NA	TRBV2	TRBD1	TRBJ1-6	TGTGCCAGCAGGGACAGGAGCTCCTATAATTCACCCCTCCACTTT	CASRDRSSYNSPLHF
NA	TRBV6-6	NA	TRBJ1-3	TGTGCCAGCAGTCAGGGACTTTCTGGAAACACCATATATTTT	CASSQGLSGNTIYF
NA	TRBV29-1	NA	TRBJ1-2	TGCAGCGTTGAAGACCCCAGACCGGGTGGCTACACCTTC	CSVEDPRPGGYTF
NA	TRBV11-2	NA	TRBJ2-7	TGTGCCAGCAGCTTAGATCGCTCGCGCGAGCAGTACTTC	CASSLDRSREQYF
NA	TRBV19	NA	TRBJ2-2	TGTGCCAGTAGTTGGGGCGAGGCCGCCGGGGAGCTGTTTTTT	CASSWGEAAGELFF
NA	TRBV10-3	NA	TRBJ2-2	TGTGCCATCAGTGAGCCGGCAGGCATTCTTCACATCACCGGGGAGCTGTTTTTT	CAISEPAGILHITGELFF
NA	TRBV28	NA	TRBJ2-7	TGTGCCAGCAGGGACTCACGATACGAGCAGTACTTC	CASRDSRYEQYF
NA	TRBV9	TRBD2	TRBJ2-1	TGTGCCAGCTCCCAGCGGGAGGGCCATATCGATGAGCAGTTCTTC	CASSQREGHIDEQFF
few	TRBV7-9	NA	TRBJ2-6	TGTGCCAGCAGCTACTTATCTGGGGCCAACGTCCTGACTTTC	CASSYLSGANVLTF
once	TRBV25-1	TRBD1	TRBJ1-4	TGTGCCAGCAGTAAGGGGACAGCGTATGAAAAACTGTTTTTT	CASSKGTAYEKLFF
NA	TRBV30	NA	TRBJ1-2	TGTGCCTGGACGACCAGGGGATCTGGCTACACCTTC	CAWTTRGSGYTF
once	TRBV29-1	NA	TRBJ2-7	TGCAGCGTGGGACGGGGAAGTAACTACGAGCAGTACTTC	CSVGRGSNYEQYF
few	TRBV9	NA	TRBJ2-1	TGTGCCAGCAGCGTCGGATCCCTAGCCTCCTACAATGAGCAGTTCTTC	CASSVGSLASYNEQFF
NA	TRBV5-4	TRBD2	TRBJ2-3	TGTGCCAGCAGCTCCGACAGCGGGGTCACAGATACGCAGTATTTT	CASSSDSGVTDTQYF
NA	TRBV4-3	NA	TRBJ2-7	TGCGCCAGCAGCCAAAAGCTATCCCACTACGAGCAGTACTTC	CASSQKLSHYEQYF
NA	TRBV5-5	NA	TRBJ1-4	TGTGCCAGCAGCTTCAGACAGAGGAATGAAAAACTGTTTTTT	CASSFRQRNEKLFF
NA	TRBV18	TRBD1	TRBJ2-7	TGTGCCAGCTCCCGGGGACAGGGGATATTATACGAGCAGTACTTC	CASSRGQGILYEQYF
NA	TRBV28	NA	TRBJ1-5	TGTGCCAGCAGTCCCCCCACGTCTGCACCCCAGCATTTT	CASSPPTSAPQHF
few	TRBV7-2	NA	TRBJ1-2	TGTGCCAGCAGCCGACGGGATGGCTACACCTTC	CASSRRDGYTF
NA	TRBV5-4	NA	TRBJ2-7	TGTGCCAGCTCGTCATGGGGGCTCGGCGAGCAGTACTTC	CASSSWGLGEQYF
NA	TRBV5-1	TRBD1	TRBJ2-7	TGCGCCAGTTCCCGGGACAGGGGACACGAGCAGTACTTC	CASSRDRGHEQYF
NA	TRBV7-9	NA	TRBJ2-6	TGTGCCAGCAGCTTGGGGAGCGGGGCCAACGTCCTGACTTTC	CASSLGSGANVLTF
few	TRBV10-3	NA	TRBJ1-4	TGTGCCATCAGTGAACAGGCGGGTGACGAAAAACTGTTTTTT	CAISEQAGDEKLFF
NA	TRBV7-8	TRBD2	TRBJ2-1	TGTGCCAGCAGCTTCGTTCGATGGGCTAGCGGGAGCTCCTACAATGAGCAGTTCTTC	CASSFVRWASGSSYNEQFF
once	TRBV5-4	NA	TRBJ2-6	TGTGCCAGCAGCTTTCCGCTCTCTGGGGCCAACGTCCTGACTTTC	CASSFPLSGANVLTF
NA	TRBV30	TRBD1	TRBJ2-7	TGTGCCTGGAGTTTGGGGACAGGCTACGAGCAGTACTTC	CAWSLGTGYEQYF
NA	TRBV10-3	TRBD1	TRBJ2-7	TGTGCCATCAATACAGGGGGCTCCTACGAGCAGTACTTC	CAINTGGSYEQYF
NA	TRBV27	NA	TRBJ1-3	TGTGCCAGCAAGAAAGACAGAGGCTCTGGAAACACCATATATTTT	CASKKDRGSGNTIYF
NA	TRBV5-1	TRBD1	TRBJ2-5	TGCGCCAGCAGCAATCTAGGGGGCGCGGGAGAGACCCAGTACTTC	CASSNLGGAGETQYF
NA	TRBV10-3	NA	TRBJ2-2	TGTGCCATCACCCGGGACGCCGGGGCCCCCGCCGGGGAGCTGTTTTTT	CAITRDAGAPAGELFF
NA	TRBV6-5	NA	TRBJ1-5	TGTGCCAGCAGTAAAGGCAATCAGCCCCAGCATTTT	CASSKGNQPQHF
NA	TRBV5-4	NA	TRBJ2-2	TGTGCCAGCAGATCCGGGACGCCCACCGGGGAGCTGTTTTTT	CASRSGTPTGELFF
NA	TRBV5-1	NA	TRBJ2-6	TGCGCCAGCAGCCCCCTAGGGGACTGGACGAGCTCTGGGGCCAACGTCCTGACTTTC	CASSPLGDWTSSGANVLTF
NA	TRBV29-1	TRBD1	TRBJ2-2	TGCAGCGCGGACAGGTACACCGGGGAGCTGTTTTTT	CSADRYTGELFF
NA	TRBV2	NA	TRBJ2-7	TGTGCCAGCAGTGTGACGGTGAGCTCCTACGAGCAGTACTTC	CASSVTVSSYEQYF
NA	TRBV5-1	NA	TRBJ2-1	TGCGCCAGCAGCTTGGGGCAGGGGAACAATGAGCAGTTCTTC	CASSLGQGNNEQFF
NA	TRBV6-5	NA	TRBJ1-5	TGTGCCAGCAGGCCCGCGGGCAGCAATCAGCCCCAGCATTTT	CASRPAGSNQPQHF
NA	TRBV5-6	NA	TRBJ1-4	TGTGCCAGCAGCTTAAGACCGGGAAAGGAAAAACTGTTTTTT	CASSLRPGKEKLFF
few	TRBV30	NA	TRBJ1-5	TGTGCCTGGAGTGTACGGGGAAATCAGCCCCAGCATTTT	CAWSVRGNQPQHF
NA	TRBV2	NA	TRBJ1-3	TGTGTCAGCAGTGAGGCCTTCCTTAACACCATATATTTT	CVSSEAFLNTIYF
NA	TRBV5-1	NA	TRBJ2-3	TGCGCCAGCAGCTTGTTACCGGCCACAGATACGCAGTATTTT	CASSLLPATDTQYF
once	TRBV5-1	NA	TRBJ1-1	TGCGCCAGCAGCGTACAGGGTGGGCATAACACTGAAGCTTTCTTT	CASSVQGGHNTEAFF
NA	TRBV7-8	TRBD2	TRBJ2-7	TGTGCCAGCAGCACCCCCGGGACTAGCGGGATCTACGAGCAGTACTTC	CASSTPGTSGIYEQYF
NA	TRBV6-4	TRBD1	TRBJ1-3	TGTGCCAGCACCGGGACAGGGCCCCCAAGCTCTGGAAACACCATATATTTT	CASTGTGPPSSGNTIYF
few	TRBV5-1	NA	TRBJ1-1	TGCGCCAGCAGCTTGGCTCCGGGGATGGAAACTGAAGCTTTCTTT	CASSLAPGMETEAFF
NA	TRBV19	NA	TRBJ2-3	TGTGCCAGTAGCCCCGGGGGCTTTGGCACAGATACGCAGTATTTT	CASSPGGFGTDTQYF
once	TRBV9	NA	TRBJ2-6	TGTGCCAGCAGCTCTACAGGATCCAGAATATCGGGGGCCAACGTCCTGACTTTC	CASSSTGSRISGANVLTF
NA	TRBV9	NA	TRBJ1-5	TGTGCCAGCAGTTTAGGAGGGAAACAGCCCCAGCATTTT	CASSLGGKQPQHF
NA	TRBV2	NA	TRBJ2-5	TGTGCCAGCAGTGTCGCGGAGGGGTCAGGGGAGACCCAGTACTTC	CASSVAEGSGETQYF
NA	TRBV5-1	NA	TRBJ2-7	TGCGCCAGCAGCCCCTCAGGGTTGATGGGCTCCTACGAGCAGTACTTC	CASSPSGLMGSYEQYF
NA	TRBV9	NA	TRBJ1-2	TGTGCCAGCAGCGTAGATGACAAGGGGCTTTATGGCTACACCTTC	CASSVDDKGLYGYTF
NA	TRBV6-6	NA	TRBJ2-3	TGTGCCACCCGATCGGGAGATACGCAGTATTTT	CATRSGDTQYF
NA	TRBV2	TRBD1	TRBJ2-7	TGTGCCAGCAGTTTTGGACAGGGAGTCCACGAGCAGTACTTC	CASSFGQGVHEQYF
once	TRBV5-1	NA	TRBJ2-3	TGCGCCAGCAGCTCCGGACAGACTAGCACAGATACGCAGTATTTT	CASSSGQTSTDTQYF